The rows below give T cell receptor beta chains drawn from one sample of a study of OX40 agonist ivuxolimab in advanced cancers. Sequencing used immunoSEQ multiplex PCR; TCRdb keeps in-frame clones, though not all of them. Here the sample spans about 90,000 clones, about 90% being singletons. The sequencing used CD4+ or CD8+ T cells sorted from blood, collected in a trial of the OX40 agonist ivuxolimab. These receptors all come from an adult with an advanced solid tumor such as melanoma, head and neck, liver or kidney cancer. Each CDR3 is given with its conserved first and last residue. Each record gives: J gene, V gene, CDR3 protein.

>TRBJ1-3|TRBV30
CAWRVSGNTIYF
>TRBJ2-5|TRBV15
CATSREGQGAGEQYF
>TRBJ1-1|TRBV10-1
CASSERGVRVRTEAFF
>TRBJ2-7|TRBV10-3
CAIRTGGGEQYF
>TRBJ2-2|TRBV18
CASSPASRDTGELFF
>TRBJ1-2|TRBV28
CASSPTDLPGGYTF
>TRBJ1-2|TRBV29-1
CSVEGGSVNYGYTF
>TRBJ2-7|TRBV28
CASSFGARGATEQYF
>TRBJ2-7|TRBV12-5
CASGLVLTGEQYF
>TRBJ1-6|TRBV7-9
CASSLGGPLHF
>TRBJ2-2|TRBV4-1
CASSQALAGVVTGELFF
>TRBJ1-2|TRBV11-2
CASSRWGELLDYGYTF
>TRBJ2-3|TRBV27
CASRPLPGTSTDTQYF
>TRBJ1-1|TRBV29-1
CSVEAGMNTEAFF
>TRBJ2-7|TRBV9
CASSPRLQGPEQYF
>TRBJ1-1|TRBV7-9
CASSSEEEKYDTEAFF
>TRBJ2-7|TRBV11-1
CASSHLLAGAYEQYF
>TRBJ1-2|TRBV20-1
CSAGPVRGYTF
>TRBJ2-5|TRBV15
CATSSMPGVETQYF
>TRBJ2-1|TRBV27
CASSTTGYNEQFF
>TRBJ2-7|TRBV28
CAAARAPGDEQYF
>TRBJ2-5|TRBV30
CAWSGDSGAGETQYF
>TRBJ1-5|TRBV7-8
CASSSTGPGGNQPQHF
>TRBJ1-2|TRBV25-1
CASSESGGQMGGYTF
>TRBJ2-5|TRBV11-2
CASSLDRETGFRETQYF
>TRBJ2-1|TRBV7-3
CASSLGGLGNEQFF
>TRBJ1-1|TRBV5-1
CASSFAGKNTEAFF
>TRBJ1-1|TRBV28
CASTLRTGYLGNTEAFF
>TRBJ2-5|TRBV6-5
CAVGRLAGGETQYF
>TRBJ2-7|TRBV4-1
CASSQVVVGLAGGPSAYEQYF
>TRBJ2-5|TRBV7-9
CASRLMSTGVIETQYF
>TRBJ2-5|TRBV27
CASSSSGAGEETQYF
>TRBJ2-3|TRBV28
CASRQYRSGLAGGPDTQYF
>TRBJ1-3|TRBV29-1
CSVDNRVGGNTIYF
>TRBJ2-5|TRBV5-1
CASSFSRGDLKETQYF
>TRBJ2-5|TRBV14
CASSPLAGDPRGTQYF
>TRBJ2-7|TRBV4-2
CASSQDRRTYEQYF
>TRBJ2-2|TRBV28
CASSFSYYTGELFF
>TRBJ2-5|TRBV9
CASSVGTGNQETQYF
>TRBJ1-6|TRBV6-1
CASRGGSDSPLHF
>TRBJ2-1|TRBV28
CASSSPTSGYLSGSYNEQFF
>TRBJ2-7|TRBV7-2
CASSLDSGGTPYEQYF
>TRBJ2-7|TRBV29-1
CSVIRDEQYF
>TRBJ1-5|TRBV10-3
CAISEDGGSRQPQHF
>TRBJ2-1|TRBV7-3
CASSTGLANEQFF
>TRBJ1-2|TRBV30
CAWSVLGGHYGYTF
>TRBJ2-7|TRBV6-1
CASQDRNSYEQYF
>TRBJ2-7|TRBV6-5
CASSFRQTVSYEQYF
>TRBJ2-7|TRBV7-4
CASSLRGGREPYEQYF
>TRBJ2-5|TRBV29-1
CSVEQERQTQYF
>TRBJ2-2|TRBV5-4
CASRLGWTGELFF
>TRBJ2-1|TRBV14
CASSQAGLAGYNEQFF
>TRBJ2-2|TRBV7-9
CAGSSKREGGELFF
>TRBJ1-4|TRBV4-1
CASSPLTGSATNEKLFF